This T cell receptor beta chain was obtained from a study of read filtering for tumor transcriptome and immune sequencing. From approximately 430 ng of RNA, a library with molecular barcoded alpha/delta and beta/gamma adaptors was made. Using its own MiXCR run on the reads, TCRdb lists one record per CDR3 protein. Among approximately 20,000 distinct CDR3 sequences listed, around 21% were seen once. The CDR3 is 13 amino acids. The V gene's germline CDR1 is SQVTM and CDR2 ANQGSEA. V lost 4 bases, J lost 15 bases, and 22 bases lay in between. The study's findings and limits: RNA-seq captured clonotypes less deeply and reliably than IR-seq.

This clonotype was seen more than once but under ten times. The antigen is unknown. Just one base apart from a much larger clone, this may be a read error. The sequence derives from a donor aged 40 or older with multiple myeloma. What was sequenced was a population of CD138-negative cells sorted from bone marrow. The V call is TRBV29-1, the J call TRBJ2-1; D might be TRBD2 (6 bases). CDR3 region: CSVGSGPYNGRFF. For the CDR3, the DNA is TGCAGCGTTGGAAGCGGGCCTTACAATGGGCGGTTCTTC.